This T cell receptor beta chain derives from a study of Ad26.COV2.S vaccination and SARS-CoV-2 variants (dated by TCRdb to the early 2020s). Concerning the study at large: The specificity and breadth of SARS-CoV-2-reactive T cell receptors after Ad26.COV2.S vaccination were assessed by TCRbeta repertoire sequencing. A total of some 30 samples were included in the TCR-sequenced set, comprising 19 Ad26.COV2.S vaccine recipients, 5 placebo recipients and 8 SARS-CoV-2 convalescent individuals.

TCRbeta CDR3 regions were sequenced with the immunoSEQ Assay. After extraction, genomic DNA underwent amplification by bias-controlled multiplex PCR, followed by high-throughput sequencing. As for how the authors treated the data: To quantify the absolute abundance of every unique TCRbeta CDR3 region, sequences were collapsed and filtered. T cell fraction was estimated by normalizing TCRbeta template counts to usable DNA, which was measured by amplifying reference genes present in all nucleated cells. Repertoire TCRs were annotated as SARS-CoV-2-specific when V gene, CDR3 amino acid sequence and J gene were exactly matched to a known reactive TCR set. The reference SARS-CoV-2 TCR set was obtained from MIRA and was filtered for enrichment in COVID-19-positive ImmuneCODE repertoires, whereby public or cross-reactive TCRs were removed. Using the MIRA antigens, annotated TCRs were further analysed by specific ORF or by position within an ORF. Breadth was defined as annotated unique rearrangements over total unique productive rearrangements; depth was the summed frequency of those rearrangements. Two-sided Wilcoxon rank-sum tests were used to compare TCR breadth between groups. TCRdb carries this immuneACCESS record with in-frame sequences only. Its versions omit some clonotypes, under half of them owing to an unresolved V gene in the studies checked, with the rest unexplained. The V and J calls and clone size are taken from that table; D and trimming were inferred from the DNA. For this sample there are 300,000 to 400,000 clones; roughly nine tenths appear just once. The leading ten clones occupy 3.9% of the sample.

Worth noting for this clone: What antigen it recognizes has not been identified. No much larger clonotype is one base removed from it; base qualities were not supplied.

Study-wide findings and limitations: After vaccination, spike-specific CD8+ and CD4+ T cell responses were reported to show substantial breadth. Ad26.COV2.S recipients had higher spike-specific TCR breadth than placebo recipients (P = 0.0014). It was noted by the authors that total T cell responses may have been underestimated by the TCR breadth and depth analyses. Non-spike TCR breadth was comparable between vaccine and placebo recipients, consistent with the vaccine containing only spike.

The intended sense of this specimen's time point label: individuals recovered from natural SARS-CoV-2 infection. The sequenced sample was peripheral blood, obtained after recovery from COVID-19. The sequence was collected from a human donor who had recovered from COVID-19.

DNA sequence: TGTGCCAGCAGCCAATCGGGCGGGGGGGCAATCAATGAGCAGTTCTTC. Translation gives CASSQSGGGAINEQFF. The receptor chain draws on TRBV4-2 and TRBJ2-1, and 9 junctional nucleotides match TRBD2. Inclusive of the bounding cysteine and phenylalanine, the CDR3 is 16 residues long. CDR3 DNA is the only sequence kept; it has 48 bases, read in frame from the first base. Taken from the germline V gene, the CDR1 and CDR2 loops are LGHNA and YNFKEQ. At the junction V is shortened by 2 bases and J by 6 bases; bases outside the gene matches: 8.